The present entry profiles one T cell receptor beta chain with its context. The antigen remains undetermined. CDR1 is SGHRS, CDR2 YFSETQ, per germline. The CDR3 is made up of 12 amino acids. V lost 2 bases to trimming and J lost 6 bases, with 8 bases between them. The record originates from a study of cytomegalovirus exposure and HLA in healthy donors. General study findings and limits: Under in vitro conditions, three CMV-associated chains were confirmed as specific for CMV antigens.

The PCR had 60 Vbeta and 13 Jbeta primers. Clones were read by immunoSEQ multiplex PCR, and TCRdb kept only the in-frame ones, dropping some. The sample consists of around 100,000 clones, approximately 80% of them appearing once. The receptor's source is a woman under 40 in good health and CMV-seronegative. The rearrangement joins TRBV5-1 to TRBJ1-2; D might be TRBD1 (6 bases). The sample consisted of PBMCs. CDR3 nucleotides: TGCGCCAGCAGCTTTGAGGGGGATGGCTACACCTTC. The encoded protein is CASSFEGDGYTF.